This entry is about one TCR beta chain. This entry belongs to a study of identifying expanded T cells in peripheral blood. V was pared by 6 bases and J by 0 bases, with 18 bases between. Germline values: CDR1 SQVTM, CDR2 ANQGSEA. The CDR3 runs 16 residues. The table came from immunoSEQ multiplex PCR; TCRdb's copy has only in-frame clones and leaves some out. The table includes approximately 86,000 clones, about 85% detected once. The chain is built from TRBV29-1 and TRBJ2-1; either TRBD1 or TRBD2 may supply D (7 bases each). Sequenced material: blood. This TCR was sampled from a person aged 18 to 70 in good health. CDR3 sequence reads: CSVRGGPHSSYNEQFF. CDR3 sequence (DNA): TGCAGCGTCAGGGGGGGGCCTCACAGCTCCTACAATGAGCAGTTCTTC.